Each of the 13 T cell receptor beta chains below was sequenced from the same sample in a study of T-cell reconstitution after alpha-beta-depleted transplantation in children. This sample's TCRbeta library carried unique molecular identifier barcodes. TCRdb reprocessed the PCR reads with MiXCR, giving one entry per CDR3 protein. The sample shows under 35,000 distinct CDR3 sequences, under 8% of them seen only once. The sequencing here drew on PBMCs, mostly from graft donor cells, taken 180 days after TCRalphabeta/CD19-depleted stem cell transplant. The receptors derive from a male patient younger than 18 who had a stem cell transplant for acute myeloid leukemia, so the T cells may come from the graft donor.

This clonotype was found many times. J is TRBJ2-2 and V is TRBV3-1, with D maybe TRBD1 (5 bases). This CDR3 is 18 amino acids long. V lost 0 bases to trimming and J lost 2 bases, with 16 bases between them. Germline V gene lookup returns CDR1 LGHDT and CDR2 YNNKEL (reference sequence). The CDR3: CASSQDIGASVNTGELFF. Here the CDR3 DNA reads TGTGCCAGCAGCCAAGATATAGGGGCCAGCGTAAACACCGGGGAGCTGTTTTTT.

This clonotype showed up many times. This chain connects TRBV20-1 to TRBJ2-3; D might be TRBD2 (7 bases). Germline V CDR1 and CDR2: DFQATT, SNEGSKA (reference sequence). V was shortened by 0 bases and J by 6 bases, with 19 bases between the two germline ends. The CDR3 loop spans 16 amino acids. CDR3 residues: CSARDGGALPGDTQYF. CDR3 nucleotide sequence: TGCAGTGCTAGAGATGGGGGGGCCCTGCCTGGGGATACGCAGTATTTT.

This clonotype was detected many times. The chain employs TRBV20-1 and TRBJ2-7, with TRBD1 identical over 9 bases. Germline assignment: CDR1 DFQATT and CDR2 SNEGSKA (reference sequence). The CDR3 length is 14 residues. The trim removed 5 bases at V and 6 bases at J, leaving 11 bases unmatched. CDR3 sequence reads: CSASIPGQGSEQYF. CDR3 bases: TGCAGTGCTTCTATTCCGGGACAGGGTTCCGAGCAGTACTTC.

In its sample, this clonotype ranks as medium-sized. The V gene is TRBV5-1, the J gene TRBJ2-1, with 11 bases lining up with TRBD2. With V trimmed by 2 bases and J by 7 bases, 8 bases remained unmatched. The CDR3 has 16 residues. Germline CDR1 reads SGHRS; CDR2 reads YFSETQ. CDR3 residues: CASSLGASGRRNEQFF. The CDR3 DNA sequence: TGCGCCAGCAGCTTAGGTGCTAGCGGGAGGAGGAATGAGCAGTTCTTC.

The J gene is TRBJ2-1, the V gene TRBV20-1; no clear D gene. V lost 4 bases and J lost 4, with 11 bases in between. The CDR3 is 13 amino acids. Germline CDR1 DFQATT, CDR2 SNEGSKA (reference sequence). The CDR3 sequence is CSAKHHYYNEQFF. Here the CDR3 DNA reads TGCAGTGCTAAGCACCACTATTACAATGAGCAGTTCTTC.

The chain uses TRBV4-2 and TRBJ2-7; 10 nucleotides align to TRBD2. Germline CDR1 is LGHNA and CDR2 is YNFKEQ. V gave up 0 bases and J gave up 3 bases; unmatched junction bases: 2. The CDR3 is 15 amino acids. The CDR3 nucleotides read TGTGCCAGCAGCCAAGAGCCTAGCGGGGGCTACGAGCAGTACTTC. It is translated as CASSQEPSGGYEQYF.

The sample holds many counts of this clonotype. The chain joins TRBV28 to TRBJ1-1, with TRBD1 as a possible D gene (5 bases). The germline V and J ends were trimmed by 4 bases and 0 bases, with 9 bases remaining between them. The CDR3 is made up of 14 amino acids. CDR1 is MDHEN and CDR2 is SYDVKM in the germline V gene. The CDR3 DNA is TGTGCCAGCAGTTCCCAGGGTTTGAACACTGAAGCTTTCTTT. It encodes CASSSQGLNTEAFF.

In this sample, this clonotype turned up many times. This chain links TRBV6-2 or TRBV6-3 with TRBJ2-1; 9 nucleotides align to TRBD2. The CDR3 sequence is 15 residues long. Germline V lookup: CDR1 MNHEY, CDR2 SVGEGT. V dropped 4 bases and J dropped 0; count of bases not matched to a gene: 1. Here the CDR3 reads CASSSLAGSYNEQFF. DNA for the CDR3: TGTGCCAGCAGTTCACTAGCGGGCTCCTACAATGAGCAGTTCTTC.

This clonotype was observed many times. This chain uses TRBV2 with TRBJ2-7; 9 bases match TRBD2. From germline, CDR1 is SNHLY and CDR2 FYNNEI. Trimming removed 6 bases from V and 1 base from J; junction bases left unmatched: 4. This CDR3 is 14 amino acids long. The CDR3 sequence is CASRASGNSYEQYF. CDR3 coding DNA: TGTGCCAGCAGGGCTAGCGGGAATTCCTACGAGCAGTACTTC.

This clonotype was counted only a few times. The chain employs TRBV15 and TRBJ1-4, with a possible D match to TRBD1 (5 bases). Germline loops: CDR1 LNHNV, CDR2 YYDKDF (reference sequence). V lost 1 base to trimming and J lost 4 bases, with 7 bases between them. The CDR3 spans 14 residues. As DNA, the CDR3 is TGTGCCACCAGCAGAGGACAGCTTAATGAAAAACTGTTTTTT. It specifies CATSRGQLNEKLFF.

This clonotype was picked up many times. This sequence joins TRBV27 and TRBJ2-5; 7 nucleotides align to TRBD2. Trimming took 0 bases from V and 4 from J; bases not matched to a gene: 14. Germline V CDR1 and CDR2: MNHEY, SMNVEV (reference sequence). This CDR3 has 18 residues. The CDR3 bases are TGTGCCAGCAGTTTATCCGTGGGGGGAGCGGCGGGAGCAGAGACCCAGTACTTC. Protein product: CASSLSVGGAAGAETQYF.

This clonotype was counted at least ten times. V and J are TRBV20-1 and TRBJ2-2; possible D gene TRBD2, 6 bases. Germline V gene sequence: CDR1 DFQATT, CDR2 SNEGSKA (reference sequence). V shed 0 bases and J shed 3 bases, with 17 bases lying between them. The CDR3 covers 17 residues. CDR3 protein: CSARDPLRGADTGELFF. CDR3 coding DNA: TGCAGTGCTAGAGACCCCCTTCGCGGGGCCGACACCGGGGAGCTGTTTTTT.

This clonotype was seen ten or more times. The chain uses TRBV19 and TRBJ2-7, with 8 bases fitting TRBD1. Germline values: CDR1 LNHDA, CDR2 SQIVND (reference sequence). The ends lost 3 bases at V and 7 bases at J; junction bases unmatched: 2. This CDR3 contains 12 residues. CDR3 sequence reads: CASSMTGVEQYF. For the CDR3, the DNA is TGTGCCAGTAGTATGACAGGGGTTGAGCAGTACTTC.